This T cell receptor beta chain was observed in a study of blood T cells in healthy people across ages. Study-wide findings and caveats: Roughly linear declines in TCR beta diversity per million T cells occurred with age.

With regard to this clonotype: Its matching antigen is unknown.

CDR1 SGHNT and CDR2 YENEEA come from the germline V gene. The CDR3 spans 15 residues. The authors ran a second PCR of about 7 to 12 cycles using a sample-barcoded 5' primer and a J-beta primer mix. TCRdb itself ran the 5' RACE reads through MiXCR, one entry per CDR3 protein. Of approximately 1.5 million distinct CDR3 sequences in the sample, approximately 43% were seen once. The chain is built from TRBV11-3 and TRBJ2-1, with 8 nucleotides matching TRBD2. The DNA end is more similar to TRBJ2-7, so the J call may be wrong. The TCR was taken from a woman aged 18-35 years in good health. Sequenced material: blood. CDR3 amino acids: CASSQSSGPYNEQYF. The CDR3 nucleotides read TGTGCCAGCAGCCAATCTAGCGGGCCTTACAATGAGCAGTACTTC.